Following are 20 T cell receptor beta chains from one sample sequenced in a study of T cells expressing NK-cell markers. TCRdb reprocessed the 5' RACE reads and stores each CDR3 protein as one record, lacking DNA. In total, the table holds 500,000 to 600,000 distinct CDR3 sequences. The sequencing sample was made of blood T cells: a sorted CD56 or NKG2C T cell subset, CD4+ or CD8+ T cells, or bulk PBMC T cells (not recorded which). All receptors come from a man between 18 and 29 years old in good health.

The chain has TRBV12-3 or TRBV12-4 and TRBJ2-4; the TCRdb D gene call, TRBD2, has no DNA to confirm it. The CDR3 extends over 13 amino acids. The CDR3 region is CASSSTSGDIQYF.

The chain uses TRBV12-3 or TRBV12-4 and TRBJ2-1; TCRdb proposes TRBD1, but this gene call is untestable without DNA. The CDR3 covers 14 residues. The CDR3 region is CASRTGSNDGEQFF.

The chain carries TRBV30 and TRBJ2-5; checking the TCRdb D call of TRBD1 is not possible without DNA. Looked up from germline, CDR1 is GTSNPN and CDR2 is SVGIG (reference sequence). CDR3 size: 16 residues. Here the CDR3 reads CAWIPPWAIGGQTQYF.

The chain has TRBV5-1 and TRBJ2-1; TCRdb gives TRBD1 as the D gene, but with no DNA this cannot be confirmed. CDR1 is SGHRS, CDR2 YFSETQ, per germline. The CDR3 totals 13 residues. This CDR3 reads CASSLAGGGDMFF.

This rearrangement joins TRBV18 to TRBJ1-6; the TRBD1 assignment by TCRdb is unverifiable without DNA. CDR1 and CDR2 from the germline V gene are KGHSH and LQKENI. This CDR3 contains 14 residues. The CDR3: CASSVQGAGSPLHF. The full variable domain, rest sourced from reference TRBV18 and TRBJ1-6, is NAGVMQNPRHLVRRRGQEARLRCSPMKGHSHVYWYRQLPEEGLKFMVYLQKENIIDESGMPKERFSAEFPKEGPSILRIQQVVRGDSAAYFCASSVQGAGSPLHFGNGTRLTVT.

CDR3 in amino acids: CASSLESYGYTF. The chain employs TRBV11-2 and TRBJ1-2. Per germline, CDR1 SGHAT and CDR2 FQNNGV. The length of the CDR3 is 12 residues.

This sequence joins TRBV20-1 and TRBJ2-7; TCRdb designates TRBD2, a call that cannot be tested without DNA. In germline, CDR1 is DFQATT, CDR2 SNEGSKA (reference sequence). The CDR3 extends over 16 amino acids. This CDR3 reads CSARDVGGPNSYEQYF.

The chain joins TRBV20-1 to TRBJ1-2. Germline lookup yields CDR1 DFQATT and CDR2 SNEGSKA (reference sequence). The CDR3 has 17 amino acids. CDR3 sequence reads: CSAPPVPGGTGFYGYTF.

The chain carries TRBV2 and TRBJ2-5; TCRdb's D call of TRBD2 is untestable without DNA. Germline values: CDR1 SNHLY, CDR2 FYNNEI. This CDR3 is 13 amino acids long. CDR3 amino acids: CATTGSGQETQYF.

This chain links TRBV6-1 with TRBJ1-5; TCRdb outputs TRBD1, but without DNA this stays unchecked. The CDR3 has 14 amino acids. Germline CDR1 is MNHNS and CDR2 is SASEGT. CDR3 amino acids: CASSPAGRTQPQHF.

The chain carries TRBV5-1 and TRBJ2-3; as DNA is missing, the TRBD2 call by TCRdb cannot be tested. Germline V lookup: CDR1 SGHRS, CDR2 YFSETQ. The CDR3 totals 15 residues. This CDR3 is CASSLANAGADTQYF.

The chain is built from TRBV24-1 and TRBJ2-5. Per the germline V gene, CDR1 is KGHDR and CDR2 is SFDVKD. The CDR3 covers 13 residues. CDR3 sequence: CATSRGLQETQYF.

V usage is TRBV2 and J usage is TRBJ1-5; TCRdb returns TRBD1, unconfirmable since there is no DNA. CDR1 and CDR2 (germline): SNHLY, FYNNEI. This CDR3 comprises 12 residues. The CDR3 is CASSEASRTKHF.

CDR3: CASSLGDRAYEQYF. The gene calls are TRBV5-1 and TRBJ2-7; TCRdb's D call, TRBD1, is unchecked because there is no DNA. The CDR3 has 14 residues. The V gene's germline CDR1 is SGHRS and CDR2 YFSETQ.

The chain has TRBV20-1 and TRBJ2-4; the TRBD1 assignment by TCRdb is unverifiable without DNA. CDR3 length: 17 amino acids. Germline values: CDR1 DFQATT, CDR2 SNEGSKA (reference sequence). The CDR3 sequence is CSARDLDRGRGKNIQYF.

J is TRBJ2-1 and V is TRBV20-1; absent DNA, TCRdb's TRBD1 call cannot be checked. Germline V gene data show CDR1 as DFQATT and CDR2 as SNEGSKA (reference sequence). This CDR3 spans 16 amino acids. CDR3 in amino acids: CSARDWGGAGYNEQFF.

The V and J genes are TRBV30 and TRBJ2-1; there is no DNA to check the TCRdb D call of TRBD1. CDR3 size: 14 residues. In germline, CDR1 is GTSNPN, CDR2 SVGIG (reference sequence). CDR3 loop: CAWSDFLPGNEQFF.

V usage is TRBV12-3 or TRBV12-4 and J usage is TRBJ1-4; the TCRdb call, TRBD1, lacks DNA for checking. The CDR3 spans 13 residues. The CDR3 is CASSLGANEKLFF.

The genes are TRBV6-2 or TRBV6-3 and TRBJ2-5. This CDR3 region has 14 residues. Germline loops: CDR1 MNHEY, CDR2 SVGEGT. CDR3 loop: CASSLGPFQETQYF.

J is TRBJ2-5 and V is TRBV5-6; checking the TCRdb D call of TRBD2 is not possible without DNA. The CDR3 spans 11 residues. In germline, CDR1 is SGHDT, CDR2 YYEEEE. This chain's CDR3 is CASRREGPQYF.